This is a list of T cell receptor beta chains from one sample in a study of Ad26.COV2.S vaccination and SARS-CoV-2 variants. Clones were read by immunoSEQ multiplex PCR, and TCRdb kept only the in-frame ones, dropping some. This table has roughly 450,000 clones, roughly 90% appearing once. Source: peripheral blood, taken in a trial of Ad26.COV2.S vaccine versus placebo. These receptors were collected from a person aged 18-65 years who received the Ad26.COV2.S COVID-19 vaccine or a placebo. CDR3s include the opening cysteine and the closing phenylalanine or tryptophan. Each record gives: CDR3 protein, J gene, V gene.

CDR3aa: CASSIARQGDSIQYF
j_gene: TRBJ2-4
v_gene: TRBV19

CDR3aa: CASSFMSGRNEKLFF
j_gene: TRBJ1-4
v_gene: TRBV5-6

CDR3aa: CASSFRNQPQHF
j_gene: TRBJ1-5
v_gene: TRBV12-3/TRBV12-4

CDR3aa: CASSFQLLGENEQFF
j_gene: TRBJ2-1
v_gene: TRBV27

CDR3aa: CASSLRSRLEQFF
j_gene: TRBJ2-1
v_gene: TRBV7-9

CDR3aa: CASRSSGVSNQPQHF
j_gene: TRBJ1-5
v_gene: TRBV27

CDR3aa: CASSLQGLGGYNEQFF
j_gene: TRBJ2-1
v_gene: TRBV9

CDR3aa: CASSLLGRDTEAFF
j_gene: TRBJ1-1
v_gene: TRBV5-6

CDR3aa: CASSQDRGPYGYTF
j_gene: TRBJ1-2
v_gene: TRBV4-1

CDR3aa: CASSLQGRFHEQYF
j_gene: TRBJ2-7
v_gene: TRBV28

CDR3aa: CASSQDSAGQETQYF
j_gene: TRBJ2-5
v_gene: TRBV4-3

CDR3aa: CAWRRGRTGIIQETQYF
j_gene: TRBJ2-5
v_gene: TRBV30

CDR3aa: CATGRQGWEKLFF
j_gene: TRBJ1-4
v_gene: TRBV5-8

CDR3aa: CASQGLSNEKLFF
j_gene: TRBJ1-4
v_gene: TRBV30

CDR3aa: CASSLTAVSNQPQHF
j_gene: TRBJ1-5
v_gene: TRBV7-2

CDR3aa: CASSALQGDQETQYF
j_gene: TRBJ2-5
v_gene: TRBV5-1

CDR3aa: CASSGQGKHEQYF
j_gene: TRBJ2-7
v_gene: TRBV6-2/TRBV6-3

CDR3aa: CASSQGQGARDTQYF
j_gene: TRBJ2-3
v_gene: TRBV4-1

CDR3aa: CASSLGPGQGAGNTIYF
j_gene: TRBJ1-3
v_gene: TRBV5-4

CDR3aa: CASSLGGRAGGQEQYF
j_gene: TRBJ2-7
v_gene: TRBV7-2

CDR3aa: CASRTTGNTIYF
j_gene: TRBJ1-3
v_gene: TRBV19

CDR3aa: CASSRGQTYEQYF
j_gene: TRBJ2-7
v_gene: TRBV7-6

CDR3aa: CASSYRQGQETQYF
j_gene: TRBJ2-5
v_gene: TRBV6-5

CDR3aa: CASSYPRDGELFF
j_gene: TRBJ2-2
v_gene: TRBV5-1

CDR3aa: CASSLWERATEAFF
j_gene: TRBJ1-1
v_gene: TRBV5-1

CDR3aa: CASSLLNTEAFF
j_gene: TRBJ1-1
v_gene: TRBV7-9

CDR3aa: CASSFNRDRGLHEQYF
j_gene: TRBJ2-7
v_gene: TRBV5-1

CDR3aa: CASSSRDRGTDTQYF
j_gene: TRBJ2-3
v_gene: TRBV23-1

CDR3aa: CASSRTSGLKTQYF
j_gene: TRBJ2-5
v_gene: TRBV7-2

CDR3aa: CASSLGRSGELFF
j_gene: TRBJ2-2
v_gene: TRBV12-3/TRBV12-4

CDR3aa: CASSYGNWGTEAFF
j_gene: TRBJ1-1
v_gene: TRBV27

CDR3aa: CASSGLAHYEQYF
j_gene: TRBJ2-7
v_gene: TRBV19

CDR3aa: CASSLRATGGESTEAFF
j_gene: TRBJ1-1
v_gene: TRBV11-2

CDR3aa: CAILRKGSDTQYF
j_gene: TRBJ2-3
v_gene: TRBV6-5

CDR3aa: CASSLGPLEQYF
j_gene: TRBJ2-7
v_gene: TRBV5-6

CDR3aa: CASSYDLAVIGTDTQYF
j_gene: TRBJ2-3
v_gene: TRBV5-1

CDR3aa: CASSLRTPGTSEQYF
j_gene: TRBJ2-7
v_gene: TRBV27

CDR3aa: CASSPLPGMGEQYF
j_gene: TRBJ2-7
v_gene: TRBV28

CDR3aa: CASSYNGRGEDTEAFF
j_gene: TRBJ1-1
v_gene: TRBV6-6

CDR3aa: CASNKIGYSNQPQHF
j_gene: TRBJ1-5
v_gene: TRBV10-1

CDR3aa: CASSPTSGSYEQYF
j_gene: TRBJ2-7
v_gene: TRBV18